Shown below are 27 T cell receptor beta chains from a single sample sequenced in a study of T cells in Graves' hyperthyroidism and ophthalmopathy. RNA transcripts served as the template for amplifying TCR beta CDR3 regions. The TCR CDR3 was amplified in a first-round RT-PCR using the HTBI primer set. TCRdb itself ran the multiplex PCR reads through MiXCR, one entry per CDR3 protein. Of 500,000 to 650,000 distinct CDR3 sequences listed, approximately 15% are singletons. The sequenced sample was blood. The receptors derive from a woman in her fifties or sixties with Graves' ophthalmopathy.

In this sample, this clonotype turned up many times. The chain couples TRBV4-1 to TRBJ2-7; no reliable D call. Germline CDR1 and CDR2: MGHRA and YSYEKL. V lost 0 bases and J 1 base, leaving 10 bases between the germline ends. The length of the CDR3 is 15 residues. CDR3 amino acids: CASSQEGYGSYEQYF. The CDR3 nucleotides are TGCGCCAGCAGCCAAGAAGGATACGGTTCCTACGAGCAGTACTTC.

This clonotype has more than one count but fewer than ten. The rearrangement joins TRBV12-3 or TRBV12-4 to TRBJ1-2; D remains ambiguous. The CDR3 is made up of 13 amino acids. V was cut by 3 bases and J by 3 bases, with 8 bases left in between. The CDR3 nucleotides are TGTGCCAGCAGTTTTTCGGTTGACTATGGCTACACCTTC. This encodes CASSFSVDYGYTF.

This clonotype was seen repeatedly, ten times or more. The V and J genes are TRBV20-1 and TRBJ1-5; tentatively, D is TRBD1 (6 bases). This CDR3 comprises 15 residues. Trimming removed 1 base from V and 6 bases from J, with 16 bases in between. CDR1 is DFQATT and CDR2 is SNEGSKA in the germline V gene (reference sequence). The CDR3 here is CSARADPGASQPQHF. CDR3 nucleotide sequence: TGCAGTGCTAGAGCCGATCCGGGGGCCAGTCAGCCCCAGCATTTT.

This clonotype was observed many times. V usage is TRBV6-2 or TRBV6-3 and J usage is TRBJ2-1, with 10 bases fitting TRBD2. Per germline, CDR1 MNHEY and CDR2 SVGEGT. The CDR3 is 15 amino acids. Germline trimming cut 6 bases from V and 9 bases from J; bases unmatched to any gene: 11. DNA for the CDR3: TGTGCCAGCAGACCTACTAGCGGGGATAGGGGTGAGCAGTTCTTC. Encoded protein: CASRPTSGDRGEQFF.

This clonotype was recorded many times. This chain links TRBV11-1 with TRBJ2-1; weak D call: TRBD2 (5 bases). Looked up from germline, CDR1 is SGHAT and CDR2 is FQDESV (reference sequence). CDR3 length: 15 amino acids. Trimming shortened V by 5 bases and J by 4 bases, and 15 bases separated the two germline ends. CDR3 nucleotide sequence: TGTGCCAGCAGCCCCCAGACTAACCGATACAATGAGCAGTTCTTC. This sequence encodes CASSPQTNRYNEQFF.

In this sample, this clonotype turned up many times. This chain links TRBV29-1 with TRBJ1-1; D ambiguous. Germline V gene lookup returns CDR1 SQVTM and CDR2 ANQGSEA. CDR3 size: 14 residues. Trimming stripped 0 bases from V and 4 bases from J, with 12 bases between. The CDR3 here is CSVEDWGTSTEAFF. Here the CDR3 DNA reads TGCAGCGTTGAAGACTGGGGTACGTCCACTGAAGCTTTCTTT.

The gene calls are TRBV12-3 or TRBV12-4 and TRBJ2-3; TRBD2 aligns across 16 bases. The CDR3 loop spans 19 amino acids. Trimming at V came to 6 bases and at J to 2 bases, leaving 11 bases not matched to a gene. This CDR3 is CASRRGLAGGRRHTDTQYF. The CDR3 coding sequence is TGTGCCAGCAGGAGGGGACTAGCGGGAGGGCGTCGTCACACAGATACGCAGTATTTT.

This clonotype was picked up a small number of times. This chain joins TRBV10-3 and TRBJ1-1, with D perhaps TRBD1 (5 bases). The length of the CDR3 is 14 residues. The germline V and J ends were trimmed by 0 bases and 7 bases, with 12 bases remaining between them. CDR1 ENHRY and CDR2 SYGVKD come from the germline V gene. CDR3: CAISESTGDLEAFF. The CDR3 region has the DNA TGTGCCATCAGTGAGTCCACAGGCGACCTTGAAGCTTTCTTT.

In this sample, this clonotype turned up many times. The gene calls are TRBV28 and TRBJ2-7; no definite D call. This CDR3 contains 11 residues. CDR1 is MDHEN and CDR2 is SYDVKM in the germline V gene. The germline V and J ends were trimmed by 1 base and 5 bases, with 3 bases remaining between them. The CDR3 DNA sequence: TGTGCCAGCAGTTTATTGGACGAGCAGTACTTC. It encodes CASSLLDEQYF.

The sample holds many counts of this clonotype. The chain joins TRBV9 to TRBJ2-1; D is undetermined. Trimming stripped 2 bases from V and 8 bases from J, with 8 bases between. This CDR3 region has 12 residues. Germline CDR1 is SGDLS and CDR2 is YYNGEE. The CDR3 DNA is TGTGCCAGCAGCGTCGACACCGATGAGCAGTTCTTC. This translates into CASSVDTDEQFF.

This clonotype was recorded many times. The V call is TRBV20-1, the J call TRBJ1-2; weak D call: TRBD1 (5 bases). The CDR3 extends over 14 amino acids. In germline, CDR1 is DFQATT, CDR2 SNEGSKA (reference sequence). Trimming left V 4 bases short and J 5 bases short, with 17 bases between. The chain's CDR3 is CSANLGGRDYGYTF. The DNA of the CDR3 is TGCAGTGCTAACCTCGGGGGAAGGGATTATGGCTACACCTTC.

This clonotype was seen more than once but under ten times. The DNA for the CDR3 is TGTGCCAGCAGCCCTTCTATTGCCTTTGGGGAAAAACTGTTTTTT. It encodes CASSPSIAFGEKLFF. The chain has TRBV9 and TRBJ1-4; no firm D call. Germline values: CDR1 SGDLS, CDR2 YYNGEE. The V end was cut by 4 bases, the J end by 8 bases, with 18 bases between. The CDR3 runs to 15 residues.

This clonotype was observed a handful of times. V is TRBV14 and J is TRBJ2-2; no clear D gene. Trimming took 0 bases from V and 4 from J, leaving 12 bases between them. This CDR3 comprises 16 residues. In germline, CDR1 is SGHDN, CDR2 FVKESK. DNA for the CDR3: TGTGCCAGCAGCCAAGAGTTGGCCGGAATCACCGGGGAGCTGTTTTTT. Amino acid sequence: CASSQELAGITGELFF. Full variable domain (outside the CDR3, taken from reference TRBV14 and TRBJ2-2): EAGVTQFPSHSVIEKGQTVTLRCDPISGHDNLYWYRRVMGKEIKFLLHFVKESKQDESGMPNNRFLAERTGGTYSTLKVQPAELEDSGVYFCASSQELAGITGELFFGEGSRLTVL.

The table lists this clonotype with many counts. The chain joins TRBV28 to TRBJ2-7; 13 nucleotides agree with TRBD2. This CDR3 comprises 18 residues. Germline assignment: CDR1 MDHEN and CDR2 SYDVKM. J lost 3 bases, V lost 5 bases, and 13 bases had no gene match. The CDR3 region has the DNA TGTGCCAGCAGTCTTGTAGGACTAGCGGGAGATCCCATCTACGAGCAGTACTTC. It specifies CASSLVGLAGDPIYEQYF.

This clonotype has at least ten counts. The rearrangement joins TRBV6-1 to TRBJ1-1; TRBD1 matches at 7 bases. Germline CDR1 and CDR2: MNHNS and SASEGT. Trimming cost V 5 bases and J 5 bases; bases outside gene matches: 8. The CDR3 spans 14 residues. The CDR3: CASSPPTGVTEAFF. DNA of the CDR3: TGTGCCAGCAGTCCCCCCACAGGGGTTACTGAAGCTTTCTTT.

This clonotype has ten or more counts. The chain combines TRBV2 with TRBJ1-6; 8 bases fit TRBD1. The CDR3 runs 18 residues. V dropped 2 bases and J dropped 0; count of bases not matched to a gene: 6. CDR1 and CDR2 from the germline V gene are SNHLY and FYNNEI. The CDR3 loop reads CASSETYRGSSYNSPLHF. CDR3 nucleotides: TGTGCCAGCAGTGAAACCTACAGGGGGAGCTCCTATAATTCACCCCTCCACTTT.

This clonotype was counted at least ten times. The J gene is TRBJ1-3, the V gene TRBV29-1; 8 bases fit TRBD1. The CDR3 is 13 residues long. Per the germline V gene, CDR1 is SQVTM and CDR2 is ANQGSEA. The V segment lost 6 bases and the J segment 0 bases; nucleotides outside the gene matches: 1. CDR3 loop: CSVGQDSGNTIYF. Here the CDR3 DNA reads TGCAGCGTGGGACAGGACTCTGGAAACACCATATATTTT.

This clonotype was detected many times. Written as DNA, the CDR3 is TGCAGTGCTAGACTCGACGAGCAGTACTTC. This gives the protein CSARLDEQYF. The chain carries TRBV20-1 and TRBJ2-7, with D uncertain. CDR3 size: 10 residues. V shed 2 bases and J shed 5 bases, with 4 bases lying between them. CDR1 is DFQATT and CDR2 is SNEGSKA in the germline V gene (reference sequence).

The chain recombines TRBV25-1 with TRBJ2-5; TRBD1 is a possible D gene (5 bases). V was pared by 3 bases and J by 3 bases, with 17 bases between. CDR3 length: 16 amino acids. CDR1 MGHDK and CDR2 SYGVNS come from the germline V gene. CDR3 in DNA: TGTGCCAGCAGTGATTTTACAGGAAACAAAAAAGAGACCCAGTACTTC. It specifies CASSDFTGNKKETQYF.

In this sample, this clonotype turned up a few times. V usage is TRBV7-9 and J usage is TRBJ1-1; a weak D match, TRBD1 (6 bases). CDR3 length: 12 residues. Germline V gives CDR1 SEHNR, CDR2 FQNEAQ (reference sequence). Trimming took 6 bases from V and 11 from J, leaving 16 bases between them. The DNA of the CDR3 is TGTGCCAGCAGTCCCTCAGGGGTGTATGCTTTCTTT. Encoded protein: CASSPSGVYAFF.

This clonotype has at least ten counts. This chain uses TRBV6-1 with TRBJ2-3; D call uncertain. Trimming stripped 3 bases from V and 0 bases from J, with 10 bases between. This CDR3 contains 15 residues. In germline, CDR1 is MNHNS, CDR2 SASEGT. CDR3 in DNA: TGTGCCAGCAGTGAGCACCGCGGTAGCACAGATACGCAGTATTTT. This gives the protein CASSEHRGSTDTQYF.

Ten or more counts support this clonotype. The CDR3 loop is CASSPYSGTGVIFEQFF. The DNA for the CDR3 is TGTGCCAGCAGTCCCTATTCGGGGACAGGGGTGATTTTTGAGCAGTTCTTC. This chain links TRBV5-6 with TRBJ2-1; 10 nucleotides agree with TRBD1. The CDR3 is 17 amino acids. The J segment lost 9 bases and the V segment lost 5 bases, leaving 17 bases of the junction unmatched. CDR1 and CDR2 from the germline V gene are SGHDT and YYEEEE.

Many counts were recorded for this clonotype. The chain uses TRBV28 and TRBJ2-1; 7 bases fit TRBD1. Germline CDR1 and CDR2: MDHEN and SYDVKM. CDR3 length equals 13 residues. Trimming removed 6 bases from V and 7 bases from J; junction bases left unmatched: 6. CDR3 bases: TGTGCCAGCAGAGGACAGGTACCGAATGAGCAGTTCTTC. Translated, it gives CASRGQVPNEQFF. Complete variable domain (other parts from reference TRBV28 and TRBJ2-1): DVKVTQSSRYLVKRTGEKVFLECVQDMDHENMFWYRQDPGLGLRLIYFSYDVKMKEKGDIPEGYSVSREKKERFSLILESASTNQTSMYLCASRGQVPNEQFFGPGTRLTVL.

The sample holds many counts of this clonotype. This chain links TRBV5-1 with TRBJ2-2, with 8 bases aligning to TRBD2. The J segment lost 6 bases and the V segment lost 0 bases, leaving 7 bases of the junction unmatched. The CDR3 extends over 16 amino acids. Per the germline V gene, CDR1 is SGHRS and CDR2 is YFSETQ. CDR3 DNA sequence: TGCGCCAGCAGCTTGGAAAGCGGGAGTGTCGCCGGGGAGCTGTTTTTT. It yields the protein CASSLESGSVAGELFF.

Comments on this clonotype: Just one base apart from a much larger clone, this may be a read error. The chain couples TRBV6-5 to TRBJ2-7; 9 bases line up with TRBD1. This CDR3 is 18 amino acids long. The germline CDR1 and CDR2 sequences are MNHEY and SVGAGI. CDR3 sequence reads: CTSTNLGQGRPPSYEQYF. The CDR3 coding sequence is TGTACCAGCACTAACCTGGGACAGGGAAGACCCCCATCCTACGAGCAGTACTTC.

This clonotype was recorded many times. The chain couples TRBV11-1 to TRBJ2-2, with 12 bases aligning to TRBD2. The trim removed 5 bases at V and 2 bases at J, leaving 6 bases unmatched. This CDR3 is built from 17 residues. Germline CDR1 is SGHAT and CDR2 is FQDESV (reference sequence). CDR3 nucleotides: TGTGCCAGCAGCCGGGGACTAGCGGGCCCTAACACCGGGGAGCTGTTTTTT. Residues: CASSRGLAGPNTGELFF. Full variable domain (outside the CDR3, taken from reference TRBV11-1 and TRBJ2-2): EAEVAQSPRYKITEKSQAVAFWCDPISGHATLYWYRQILGQGPELLVQFQDESVVDDSQLPKDRFSAERLKGVDSTLKIQPAELGDSAMYLCASSRGLAGPNTGELFFGEGSRLTVL.

This clonotype was seen more than once but under ten times. This chain links TRBV19 with TRBJ2-6; D call uncertain. This CDR3 region has 14 residues. Germline V gives CDR1 LNHDA, CDR2 SQIVND (reference sequence). Trimming removed 10 bases from V and 2 bases from J, with 12 bases in between. CDR3 nucleotide sequence: TGTGCCACCTCGTTGGGCGCTGGGGCCAACGTCCTGACTTTC. Its translation is CATSLGAGANVLTF.